This T cell receptor (beta chain) was observed in a study of beta chain features in type 1 diabetes. Whole-study context: Age, gender and cell yields were alike across patients and healthy donors.

Whole-study findings and limits: Within each of all four CD4+ subsets, Type 1 diabetes patients had TCRB CDR3s that were moderately but significantly shorter.

The V gene's germline CDR1 is SGHNT and CDR2 YENEEA. CDR3 size: 15 residues. The V end lost 0 bases, the J end lost 0 bases, and 6 bases lay between the germline ends. Note on this clone: Its antigen is unidentified. In the same sample, other DNA sequences code for this CDR3.

Expressed TCRB transcripts were sequenced, since all the RNA that had been isolated was reverse transcribed. Produced via immunoSEQ multiplex PCR; TCRdb's table is partial and in-frame only. The sample contains some 640,000 clones, about 14% of which appear only once. Sequenced input: naive CD4+ T cells from blood. This sequence joins TRBV11-3 and TRBJ2-1; D gene uncertain. The TCR was taken from a man between 18 and 29 years old with type 1 diabetes. Here the CDR3 DNA reads TGTGCCAGCAGCTTAGAGGCCAGCTCCTACAATGAGCAGTTCTTC. This translates into CASSLEASSYNEQFF.